Listed here are 5 T cell receptor beta chains from one sample, sequenced in a study of T cell responses to AZD1222 COVID-19 vaccine (dated by TCRdb to 2020 to 2022). The time point label on this specimen signifies: about 28 days (+/-7) after the second vaccine dose. The library was obtained by the immunoSEQ multiplex PCR assay. TCRdb retrieved this table from immuneACCESS and kept in-frame rearrangements only. Not all clones are present; in checked studies, unresolved V genes account for under half, and no reason is known for the remainder. The sample yields under 200,000 clones; about 91% were counted once. Around 1.3% of the sample goes to the ten largest clones. The starting material was peripheral blood, obtained 28 days after the second AZD1222 dose. The receptor source for this set is an adult who received the AZD1222 COVID-19 vaccine.

The V and J genes are TRBV6-5 and TRBJ1-5; D gene unclear. The V gene's germline CDR1 is MNHEY and CDR2 SVGAGI. The CDR3 length is 15 residues. Deletions cut 4 bases from V and 0 bases from J, with 10 bases between. CDR3 residues: CASSSRRYSNQPQHF. DNA of the CDR3: TGTGCCAGCAGTTCCCGCAGGTATAGCAATCAGCCCCAGCATTTT.

This rearrangement joins TRBV5-6 to TRBJ1-6; D is unresolved. V was pared by 5 bases and J by 0 bases, with 15 bases between. Germline V gene sequence: CDR1 SGHDT, CDR2 YYEEEE. The CDR3 runs 17 residues. The CDR3: CASRDGRRSSYNSPLHF. CDR3 coding DNA: TGTGCCAGCAGGGATGGGCGGAGGAGCTCCTATAATTCACCCCTCCACTTT.

V gene TRBV28 combines with J gene TRBJ1-6, with TRBD1 matching over 10 bases. V gave up 5 bases and J gave up 14 bases; unmatched junction bases: 24. The CDR3 runs 19 residues. Per the germline V gene, CDR1 is MDHEN and CDR2 is SYDVKM. The CDR3 bases are TGTGCCAGCAGTCTCCGACAGGGGGCATATTCCAGCACCCGTTGGACCCTCCACTTT. It specifies CASSLRQGAYSSTRWTLHF. Complete variable domain (other parts from reference TRBV28 and TRBJ1-6): DVKVTQSSRYLVKRTGEKVFLECVQDMDHENMFWYRQDPGLGLRLIYFSYDVKMKEKGDIPEGYSVSREKKERFSLILESASTNQTSMYLCASSLRQGAYSSTRWTLHFGNGTRLTVT.

Written as DNA, the CDR3 is TGTGCCAGCAGCGTGTTTGCAGGCCAGGGGCCGTTGACCCAGTACTTC. Its translation is CASSVFAGQGPLTQYF. The chain links TRBV9 to TRBJ2-5; tentative D call: TRBD1 (6 bases). Germline V gives CDR1 SGDLS, CDR2 YYNGEE. The CDR3 extends over 16 amino acids. Trimming shortened V by 2 bases and J by 7 bases, and 21 bases separated the two germline ends.

This clone has a handful of counts. The chain carries TRBV6-4 and TRBJ2-5, with 7 bases lining up with TRBD2. The CDR3 loop spans 17 amino acids. CDR1 is MRHNA, CDR2 SNTAGT, per germline. J gave up 5 bases and V 1 base, and 13 bases lay outside the gene matches. CDR3 coding DNA: TGTGCCAGCAGTGACTTCCTCTTGACGGGGGAGGGGGAGACCCAGTACTTC. Translated: CASSDFLLTGEGETQYF.